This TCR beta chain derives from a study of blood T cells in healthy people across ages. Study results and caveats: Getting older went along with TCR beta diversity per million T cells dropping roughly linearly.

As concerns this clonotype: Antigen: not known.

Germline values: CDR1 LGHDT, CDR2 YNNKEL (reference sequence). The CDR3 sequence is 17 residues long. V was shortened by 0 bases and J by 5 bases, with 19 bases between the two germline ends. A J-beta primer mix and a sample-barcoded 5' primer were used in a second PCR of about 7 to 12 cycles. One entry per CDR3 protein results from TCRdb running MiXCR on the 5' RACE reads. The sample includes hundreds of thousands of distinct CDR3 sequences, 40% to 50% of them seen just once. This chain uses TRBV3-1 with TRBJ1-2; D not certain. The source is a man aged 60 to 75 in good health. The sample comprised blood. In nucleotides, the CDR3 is TGTGCCAGCAGCCAAGAATCGGGCCAGTTGGGTTATTATGGCTACACCTTC. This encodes CASSQESGQLGYYGYTF. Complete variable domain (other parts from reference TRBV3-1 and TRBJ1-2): DTAVSQTPKYLVTQMGNDKSIKCEQNLGHDTMYWYKQDSKKFLKIMFSYNNKELIINETVPNRFSPKSPDKAHLNLHINSLELGDSAVYFCASSQESGQLGYYGYTFGSGTRLTVV.